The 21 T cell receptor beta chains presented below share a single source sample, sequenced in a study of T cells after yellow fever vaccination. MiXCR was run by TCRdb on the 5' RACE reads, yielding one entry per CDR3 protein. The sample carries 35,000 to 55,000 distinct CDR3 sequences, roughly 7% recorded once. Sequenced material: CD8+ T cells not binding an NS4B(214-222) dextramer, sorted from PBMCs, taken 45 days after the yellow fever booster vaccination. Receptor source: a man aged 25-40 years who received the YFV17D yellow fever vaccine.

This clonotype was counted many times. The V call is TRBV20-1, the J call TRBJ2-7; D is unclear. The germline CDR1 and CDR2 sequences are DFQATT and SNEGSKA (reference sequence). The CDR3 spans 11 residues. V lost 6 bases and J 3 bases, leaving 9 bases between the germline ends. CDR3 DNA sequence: TGCAGTGCAAGACACTACTACGAGCAGTACTTC. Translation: CSARHYYEQYF.

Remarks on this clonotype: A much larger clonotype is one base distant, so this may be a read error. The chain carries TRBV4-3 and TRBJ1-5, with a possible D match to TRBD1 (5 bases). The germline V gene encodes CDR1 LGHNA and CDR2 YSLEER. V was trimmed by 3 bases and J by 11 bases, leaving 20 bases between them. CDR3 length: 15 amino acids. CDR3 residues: CASSQGRGTLETQHF. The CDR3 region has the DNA TGCGCCAGCAGCCAGGGCCGAGGGACCCTAGAGACCCAGCATTTT.

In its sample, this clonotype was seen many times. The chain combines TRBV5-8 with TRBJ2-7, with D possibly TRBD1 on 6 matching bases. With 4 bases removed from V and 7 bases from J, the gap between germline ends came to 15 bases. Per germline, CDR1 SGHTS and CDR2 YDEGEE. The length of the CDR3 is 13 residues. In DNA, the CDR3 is TGTGCCAGCAGCGTAGAGGGGCAGGGGGAGCAGTACTTC. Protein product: CASSVEGQGEQYF.

Here the CDR3 DNA reads TGTGCCAGCAGCTTATCGGCAGCCCCTGAAGCTTTCTTT. Its translation is CASSLSAAPEAFF. V is TRBV5-4 and J is TRBJ1-1; D uncertain. CDR1 and CDR2 (germline): SGHNT, YYREEE (reference sequence). Trimming pared 2 bases from V and 6 bases from J, leaving 11 bases between. The CDR3 covers 13 residues.

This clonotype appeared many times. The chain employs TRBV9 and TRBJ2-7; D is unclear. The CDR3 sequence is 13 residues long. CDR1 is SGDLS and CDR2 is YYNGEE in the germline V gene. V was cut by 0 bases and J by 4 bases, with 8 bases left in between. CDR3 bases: TGTGCCAGCAGCGTAGATGTAGGGTACGAGCAGTACTTC. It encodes CASSVDVGYEQYF.

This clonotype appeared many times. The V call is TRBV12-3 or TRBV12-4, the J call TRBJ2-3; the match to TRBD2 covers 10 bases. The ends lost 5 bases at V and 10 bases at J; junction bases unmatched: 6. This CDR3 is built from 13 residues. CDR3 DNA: TGTGCCAGCAGTCCTCCGGGACTAGCGTCGCAGTATTTT. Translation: CASSPPGLASQYF.

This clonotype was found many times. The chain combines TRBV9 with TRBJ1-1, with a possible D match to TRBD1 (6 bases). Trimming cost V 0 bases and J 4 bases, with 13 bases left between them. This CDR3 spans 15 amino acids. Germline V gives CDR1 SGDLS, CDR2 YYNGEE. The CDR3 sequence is CASSVGGGQSTEAFF. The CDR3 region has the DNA TGTGCCAGCAGCGTAGGCGGGGGCCAATCCACTGAAGCTTTCTTT.

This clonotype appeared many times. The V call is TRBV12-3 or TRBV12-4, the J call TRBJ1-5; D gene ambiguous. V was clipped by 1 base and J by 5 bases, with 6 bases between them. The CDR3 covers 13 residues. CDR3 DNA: TGTGCCAGCAGTTTAGGGCGTCATCAGCCCCAGCATTTT. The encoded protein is CASSLGRHQPQHF.

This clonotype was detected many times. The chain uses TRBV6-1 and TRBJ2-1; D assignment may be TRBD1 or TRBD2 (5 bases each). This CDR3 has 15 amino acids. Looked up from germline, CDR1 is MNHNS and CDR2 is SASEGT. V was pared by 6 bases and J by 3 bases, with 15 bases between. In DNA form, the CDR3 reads TGTGCCAGCAGAAACCGGGACGGACTCTACAATGAGCAGTTCTTC. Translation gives CASRNRDGLYNEQFF.

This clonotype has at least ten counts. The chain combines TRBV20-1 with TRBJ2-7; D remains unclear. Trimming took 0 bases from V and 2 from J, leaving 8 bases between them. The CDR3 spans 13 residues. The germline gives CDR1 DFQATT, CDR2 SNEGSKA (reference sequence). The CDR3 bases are TGCAGTGCTAGAGATCCCAGAACCTACGAGCAGTACTTC. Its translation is CSARDPRTYEQYF.

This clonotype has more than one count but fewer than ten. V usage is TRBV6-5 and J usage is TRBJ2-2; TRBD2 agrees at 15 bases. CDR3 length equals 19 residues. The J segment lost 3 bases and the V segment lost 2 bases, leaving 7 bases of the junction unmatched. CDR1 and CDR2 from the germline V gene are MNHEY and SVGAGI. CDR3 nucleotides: TGTGCCAGCAGTTACGGACTAGCGGGAGGGCCGCCGGACACCGGGGAGCTGTTTTTT. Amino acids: CASSYGLAGGPPDTGELFF.

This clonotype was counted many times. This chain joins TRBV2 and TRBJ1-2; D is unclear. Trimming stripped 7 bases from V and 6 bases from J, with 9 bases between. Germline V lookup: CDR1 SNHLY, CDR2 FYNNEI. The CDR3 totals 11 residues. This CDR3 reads CASTRGNGYTF. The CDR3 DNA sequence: TGTGCCAGCACCCGCGGGAATGGCTACACCTTC.

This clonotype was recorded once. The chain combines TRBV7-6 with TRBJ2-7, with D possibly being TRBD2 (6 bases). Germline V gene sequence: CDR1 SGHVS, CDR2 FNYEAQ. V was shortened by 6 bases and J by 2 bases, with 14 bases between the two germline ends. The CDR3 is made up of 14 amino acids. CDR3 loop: CASRLGGSPYEQYF. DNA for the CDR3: TGTGCCAGCAGGTTGGGGGGTTCGCCCTACGAGCAGTACTTC.

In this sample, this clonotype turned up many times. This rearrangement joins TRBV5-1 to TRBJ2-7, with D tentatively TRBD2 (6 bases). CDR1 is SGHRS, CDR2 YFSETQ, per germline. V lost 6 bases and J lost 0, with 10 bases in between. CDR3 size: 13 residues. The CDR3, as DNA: TGCGCCAGCATGGGACTGAGCTCCTACGAGCAGTACTTC. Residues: CASMGLSSYEQYF.

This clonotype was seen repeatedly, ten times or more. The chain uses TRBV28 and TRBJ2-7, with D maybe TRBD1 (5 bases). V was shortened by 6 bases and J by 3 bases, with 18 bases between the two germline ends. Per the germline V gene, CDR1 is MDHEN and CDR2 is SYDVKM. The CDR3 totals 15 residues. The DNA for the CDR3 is TGTGCCAGCAGCCCCCCGCCGGTAACAGGCTACGAGCAGTACTTC. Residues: CASSPPPVTGYEQYF.

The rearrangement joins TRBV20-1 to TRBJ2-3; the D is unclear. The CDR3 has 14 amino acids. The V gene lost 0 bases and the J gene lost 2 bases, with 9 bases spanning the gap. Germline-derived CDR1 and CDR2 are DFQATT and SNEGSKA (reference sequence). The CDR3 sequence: CSARDRSPTDTQYF. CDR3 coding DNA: TGCAGTGCTAGAGATCGCAGTCCCACAGATACGCAGTATTTT.

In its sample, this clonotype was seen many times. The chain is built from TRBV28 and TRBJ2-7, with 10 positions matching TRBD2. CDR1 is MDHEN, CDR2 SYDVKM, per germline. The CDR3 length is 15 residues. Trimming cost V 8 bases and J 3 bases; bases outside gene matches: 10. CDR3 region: CASGSRTSGFYEQYF. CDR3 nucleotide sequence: TGTGCCAGCGGGAGCAGGACTAGCGGTTTCTACGAGCAGTACTTC.

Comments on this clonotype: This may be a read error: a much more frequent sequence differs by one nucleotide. CDR3 nucleotides: TGTGCCAGCAGCTTACATCTGGACGCTAACTATGGCTACACCTTC. It translates to CASSLHLDANYGYTF. The V call is TRBV7-2, the J call TRBJ1-2; unclear D gene. CDR3 length: 15 amino acids. Per the germline V gene, CDR1 is SGHTA and CDR2 is FQGNSA. Trimming took off 2 bases at V and 0 bases at J, with 10 bases between the two ends.

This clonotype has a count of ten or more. CDR3 in DNA: TGTGCTAGTGGTTTGGACAATAGACAGGGTCGCCCTGAAGCTTTCTTT. It codes for CASGLDNRQGRPEAFF. V usage is TRBV12-5 and J usage is TRBJ1-1; 7 bases line up with TRBD1. V lost 1 base and J lost 6; bases outside the gene matches: 11. CDR1 and CDR2 from the germline V gene are LGHNT and FRNRAP. This CDR3 is built from 16 residues.

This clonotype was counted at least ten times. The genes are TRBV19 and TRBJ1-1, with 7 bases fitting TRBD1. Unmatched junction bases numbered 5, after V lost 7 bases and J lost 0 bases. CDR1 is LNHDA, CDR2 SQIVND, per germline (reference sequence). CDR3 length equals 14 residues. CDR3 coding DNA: TGTGCCAGTACCTTTGACAGGGTGAACACTGAAGCTTTCTTT. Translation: CASTFDRVNTEAFF.

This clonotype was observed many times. The CDR3 loop reads CAISEFGAGETGELFF. CDR3 in DNA: TGTGCCATCAGTGAGTTCGGAGCGGGAGAAACCGGGGAGCTGTTTTTT. The chain couples TRBV10-3 to TRBJ2-2, with 8 nucleotides matching TRBD2. Germline CDR1 and CDR2: ENHRY and SYGVKD. Trimming removed 1 base from V and 5 bases from J; junction bases left unmatched: 6. This CDR3 is built from 16 residues.